This record concerns one T cell receptor beta chain sequence. Its antigen is unknown. With molecular barcodes, quantitative 5'-RACE was used to make the TCR beta libraries. TCRdb independently ran MiXCR on the 5' RACE reads; one entry per CDR3 protein. The sample includes roughly 350,000 distinct CDR3 sequences, less than 10% of them seen just once. The entry originates in a study of CD8 T cells in ankylosing spondylitis. Study-level results: Significantly higher representation of disease-linked clones was reported for matched ankylosing spondylitis synovial fluid. Prior literature has documented some motif variants in synovial fluid and blood from reactive arthritis. Blood from ankylosing spondylitis patients appeared to carry a characteristic roughly 8-variant TCR beta motif.

V was cut by 0 bases and J by 8 bases, with 19 bases left in between. Germline CDR1 and CDR2: LGHDT and YNNKEL (reference sequence). CDR3 size: 16 residues. The sequencing input was blood, either unsorted or a sorted T cell fraction (not recorded which). This chain joins TRBV3-1 and TRBJ1-2; D call uncertain. The sequence came from a male donor with ankylosing spondylitis. The CDR3 reads CASSQDPSGERRGYTF. The CDR3 region has the DNA TGTGCCAGCAGCCAAGATCCCTCCGGGGAACGGAGGGGCTACACCTTC.